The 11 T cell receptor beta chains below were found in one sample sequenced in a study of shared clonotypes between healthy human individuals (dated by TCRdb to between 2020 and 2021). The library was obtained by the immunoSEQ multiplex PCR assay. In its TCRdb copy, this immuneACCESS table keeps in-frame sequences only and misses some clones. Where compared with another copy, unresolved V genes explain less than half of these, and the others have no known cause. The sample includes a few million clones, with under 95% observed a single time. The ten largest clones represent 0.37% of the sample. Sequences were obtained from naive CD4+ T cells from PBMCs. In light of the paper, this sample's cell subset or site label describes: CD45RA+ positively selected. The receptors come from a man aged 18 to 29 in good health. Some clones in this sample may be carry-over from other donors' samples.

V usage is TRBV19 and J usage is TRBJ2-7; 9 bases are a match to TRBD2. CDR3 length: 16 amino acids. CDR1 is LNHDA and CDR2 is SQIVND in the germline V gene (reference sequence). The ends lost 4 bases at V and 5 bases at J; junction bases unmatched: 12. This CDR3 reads CASSRRSQREVHEQYF. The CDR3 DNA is TGTGCCAGTAGTAGACGATCACAGCGGGAGGTCCACGAGCAGTACTTC.

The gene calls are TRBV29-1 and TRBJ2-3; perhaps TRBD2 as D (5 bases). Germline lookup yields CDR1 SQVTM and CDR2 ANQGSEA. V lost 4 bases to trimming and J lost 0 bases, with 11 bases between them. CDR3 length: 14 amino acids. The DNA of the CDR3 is TGCAGCGTTGTAGGACTTCGAAGCACAGATACGCAGTATTTT. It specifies CSVVGLRSTDTQYF.

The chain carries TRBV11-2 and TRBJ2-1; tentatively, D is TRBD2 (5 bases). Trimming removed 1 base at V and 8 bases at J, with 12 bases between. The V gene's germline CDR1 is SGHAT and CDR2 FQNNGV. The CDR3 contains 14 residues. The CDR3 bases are TGTGCCAGCAGCTTAGGGGGAGTTGGCGATGAGCAGTTCTTC. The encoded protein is CASSLGGVGDEQFF. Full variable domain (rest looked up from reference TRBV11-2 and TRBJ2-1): EAGVAQSPRYKIIEKRQSVAFWCNPISGHATLYWYQQILGQGPKLLIQFQNNGVVDDSQLPKDRFSAERLKGVDSTLKIQPAKLEDSAVYLCASSLGGVGDEQFFGPGTRLTVL.

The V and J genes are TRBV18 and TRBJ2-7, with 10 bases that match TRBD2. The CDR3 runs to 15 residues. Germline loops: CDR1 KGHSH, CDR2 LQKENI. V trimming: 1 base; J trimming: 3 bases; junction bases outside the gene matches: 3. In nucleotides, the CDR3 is TGTGCCAGCTCACCACGGACTAGCGGCTTCTACGAGCAGTACTTC. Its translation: CASSPRTSGFYEQYF.

CDR3 residues: CASSLVAHQMSYTF. The CDR3 DNA reads as TGTGCCAGCAGCTTAGTGGCCCACCAGATGAGCTACACCTTC. This chain connects TRBV7-9 to TRBJ1-2, with D hard to call. The V end was cut by 1 base, the J end by 9 bases, with 15 bases between. This CDR3 spans 14 amino acids. Germline V CDR1 and CDR2: SEHNR, FQNEAQ (reference sequence).

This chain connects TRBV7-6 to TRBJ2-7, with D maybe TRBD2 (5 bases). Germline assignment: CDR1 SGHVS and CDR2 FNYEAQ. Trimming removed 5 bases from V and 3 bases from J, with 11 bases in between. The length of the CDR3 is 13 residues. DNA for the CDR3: TGTGCCAGCAGCCGAGCGGAGCTCTACGAGCAGTACTTC. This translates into CASSRAELYEQYF.

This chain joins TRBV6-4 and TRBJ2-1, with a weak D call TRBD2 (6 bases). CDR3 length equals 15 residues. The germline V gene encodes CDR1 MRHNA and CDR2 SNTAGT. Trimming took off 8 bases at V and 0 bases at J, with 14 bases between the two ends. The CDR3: CASRKLADSYNEQFF. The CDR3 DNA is TGTGCCAGCCGAAAGTTAGCGGACTCCTACAATGAGCAGTTCTTC.

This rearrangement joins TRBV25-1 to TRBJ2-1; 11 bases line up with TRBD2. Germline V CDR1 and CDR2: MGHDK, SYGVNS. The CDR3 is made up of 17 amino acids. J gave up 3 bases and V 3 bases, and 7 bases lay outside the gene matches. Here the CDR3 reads CASSDRLAGGNYNEQFF. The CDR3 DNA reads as TGTGCCAGCAGTGACCGATTAGCGGGAGGGAACTACAATGAGCAGTTCTTC.

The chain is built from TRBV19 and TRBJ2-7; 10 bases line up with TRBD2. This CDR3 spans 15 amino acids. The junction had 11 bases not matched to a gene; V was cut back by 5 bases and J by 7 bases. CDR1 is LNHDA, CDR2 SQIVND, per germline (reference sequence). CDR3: CASSPSGSTWWEQYF. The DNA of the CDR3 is TGTGCCAGTAGTCCTAGCGGGAGTACGTGGTGGGAGCAGTACTTC.

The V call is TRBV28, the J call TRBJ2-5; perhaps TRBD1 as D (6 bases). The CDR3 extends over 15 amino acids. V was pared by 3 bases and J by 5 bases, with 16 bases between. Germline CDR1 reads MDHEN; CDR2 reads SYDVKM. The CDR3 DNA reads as TGTGCCAGCAGTTTTCCTGGGGAAAGGGGGGAGACCCAGTACTTC. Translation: CASSFPGERGETQYF.

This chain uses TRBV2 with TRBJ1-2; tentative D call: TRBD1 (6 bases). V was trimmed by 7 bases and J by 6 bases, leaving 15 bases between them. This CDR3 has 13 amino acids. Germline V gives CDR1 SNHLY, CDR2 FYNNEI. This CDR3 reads CASKDRYPDGYTF. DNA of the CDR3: TGTGCCAGCAAGGACAGATACCCTGATGGCTACACCTTC.